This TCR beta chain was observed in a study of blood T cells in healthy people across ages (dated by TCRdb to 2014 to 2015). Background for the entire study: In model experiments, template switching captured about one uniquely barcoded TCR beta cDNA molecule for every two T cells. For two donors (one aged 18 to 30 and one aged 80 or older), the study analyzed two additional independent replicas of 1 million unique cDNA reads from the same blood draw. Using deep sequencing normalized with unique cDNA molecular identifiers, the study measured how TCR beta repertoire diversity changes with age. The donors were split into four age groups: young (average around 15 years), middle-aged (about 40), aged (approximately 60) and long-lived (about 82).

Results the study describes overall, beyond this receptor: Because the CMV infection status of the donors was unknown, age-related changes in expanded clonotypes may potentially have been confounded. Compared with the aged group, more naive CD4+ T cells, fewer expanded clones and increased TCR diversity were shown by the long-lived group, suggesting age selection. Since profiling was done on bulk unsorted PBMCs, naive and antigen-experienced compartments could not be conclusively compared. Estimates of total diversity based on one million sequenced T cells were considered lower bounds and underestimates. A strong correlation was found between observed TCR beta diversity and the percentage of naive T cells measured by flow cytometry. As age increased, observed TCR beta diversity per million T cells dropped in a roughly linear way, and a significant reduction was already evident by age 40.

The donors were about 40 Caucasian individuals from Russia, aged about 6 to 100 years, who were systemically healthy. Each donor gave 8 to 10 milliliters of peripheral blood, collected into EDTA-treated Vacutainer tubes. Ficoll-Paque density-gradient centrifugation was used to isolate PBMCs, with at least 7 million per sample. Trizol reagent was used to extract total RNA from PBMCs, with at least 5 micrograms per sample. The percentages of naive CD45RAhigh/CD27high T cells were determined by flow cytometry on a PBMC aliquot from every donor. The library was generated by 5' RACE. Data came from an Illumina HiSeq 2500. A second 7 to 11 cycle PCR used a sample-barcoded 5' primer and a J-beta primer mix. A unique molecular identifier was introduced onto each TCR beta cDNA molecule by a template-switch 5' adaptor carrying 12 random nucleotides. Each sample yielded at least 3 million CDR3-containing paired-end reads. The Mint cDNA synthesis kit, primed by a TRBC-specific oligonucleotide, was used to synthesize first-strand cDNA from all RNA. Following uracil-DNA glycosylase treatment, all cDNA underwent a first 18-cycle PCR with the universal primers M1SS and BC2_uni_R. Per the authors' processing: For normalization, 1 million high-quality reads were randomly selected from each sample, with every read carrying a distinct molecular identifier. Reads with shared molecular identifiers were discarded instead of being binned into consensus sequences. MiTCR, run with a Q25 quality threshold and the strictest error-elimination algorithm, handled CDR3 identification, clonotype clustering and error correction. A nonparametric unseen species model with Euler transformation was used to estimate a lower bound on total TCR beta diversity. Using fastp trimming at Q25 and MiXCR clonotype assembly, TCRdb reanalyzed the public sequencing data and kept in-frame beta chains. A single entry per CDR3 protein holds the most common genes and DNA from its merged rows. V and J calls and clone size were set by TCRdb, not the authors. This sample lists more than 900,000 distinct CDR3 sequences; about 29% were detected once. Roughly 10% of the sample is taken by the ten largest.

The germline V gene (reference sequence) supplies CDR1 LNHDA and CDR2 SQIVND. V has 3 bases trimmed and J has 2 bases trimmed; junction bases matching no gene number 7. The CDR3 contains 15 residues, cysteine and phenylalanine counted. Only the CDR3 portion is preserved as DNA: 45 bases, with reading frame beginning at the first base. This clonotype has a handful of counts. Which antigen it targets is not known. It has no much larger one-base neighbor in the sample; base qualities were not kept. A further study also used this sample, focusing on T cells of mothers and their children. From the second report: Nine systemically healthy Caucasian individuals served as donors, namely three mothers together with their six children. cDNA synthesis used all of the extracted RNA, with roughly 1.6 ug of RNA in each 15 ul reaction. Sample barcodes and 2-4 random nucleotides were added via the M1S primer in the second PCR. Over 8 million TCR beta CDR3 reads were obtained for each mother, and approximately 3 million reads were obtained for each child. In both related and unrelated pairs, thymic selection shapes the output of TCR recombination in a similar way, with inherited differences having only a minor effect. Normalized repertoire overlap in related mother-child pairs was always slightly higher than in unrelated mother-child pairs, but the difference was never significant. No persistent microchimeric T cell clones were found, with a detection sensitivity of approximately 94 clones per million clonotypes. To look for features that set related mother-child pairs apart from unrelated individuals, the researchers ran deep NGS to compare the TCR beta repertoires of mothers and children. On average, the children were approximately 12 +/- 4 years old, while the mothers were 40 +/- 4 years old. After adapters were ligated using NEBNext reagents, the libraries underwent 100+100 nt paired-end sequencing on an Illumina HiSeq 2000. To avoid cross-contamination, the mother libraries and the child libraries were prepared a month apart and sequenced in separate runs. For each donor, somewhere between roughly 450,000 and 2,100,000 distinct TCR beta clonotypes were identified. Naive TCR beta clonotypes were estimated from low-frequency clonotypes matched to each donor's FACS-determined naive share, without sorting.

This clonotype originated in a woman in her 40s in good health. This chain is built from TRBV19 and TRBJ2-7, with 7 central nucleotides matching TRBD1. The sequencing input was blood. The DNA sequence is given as TGTGCCAGTAGTATCGGGACAGCGTCCACCTACGAGCAGTACTTC. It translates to CASSIGTASTYEQYF.